The present TCR beta chain was sequenced within a study of T cell changes during pregnancy in multiple sclerosis (dated by TCRdb to about 2019). Regarding the study in general: The study examined how the T cell repertoire changed over the course of pregnancy in women with multiple sclerosis.

Libraries were made using the immunoSEQ multiplex PCR assay. Held by TCRdb, this immuneACCESS table contains in-frame sequences only and omits some clones. Under half of the omission traces to an unresolved V gene where checked; the cause of the rest is unknown. This sample is represented by about 68,000 clones; 92% of them were singletons. 1.3% to 1.5% of the sample lies in the top ten. Notes on this clone: Its antigen has not been determined. Base qualities are not at hand, and no much larger clone is one base apart.

According to the germline V gene, CDR1 reads SGDLS and CDR2 reads YYNGEE. Including cysteine and phenylalanine, the CDR3 has 17 amino acids. Of the read, only the CDR3 DNA is kept; its 51 bases are in frame from base 1. V lost 0 bases and J lost 2 bases, and the count of bases not matched to a germline gene is 2. Sequenced here: peripheral blood, sampled in the second trimester of pregnancy. This TCR came from a female donor in good health, enrolled as a control in a pregnancy study. The sequence joins TRBV9 to TRBJ2-2, with 12 bases aligning to TRBD2. The CDR3 protein is CASSVGGLAGNTGELFF. DNA sequence: TGTGCCAGCAGCGTAGGGGGACTAGCGGGTAACACCGGGGAGCTGTTTTTT.